This is a list of T cell receptor beta chains from one sample in a study of blood T cell repertoires in COVID-19. TCRdb keeps only in-frame clones here, not all; method: immunoSEQ multiplex PCR. The sample includes about 270,000 clones, 80% to 95% of them seen just once. Source material: PBMCs or T cells enriched from blood (not recorded which). These receptors all come from a man between 35 and 55 years old who had been exposed to COVID-19. Each CDR3 is given with its conserved first and last residue. Each record gives: D gene, clone size, V gene, J gene, CDR3 DNA, CDR3 protein. The D gene is left open where the match is weak. Clone size appears in some rows only: once, few, many, or a class for an expanded clone.

d_call: NA
clone_size: NA
v_call: TRBV27
j_call: TRBJ2-7
cdr3_nt: TGTGCCAGCAGCTTTGGGCCTAGCAGTTACTACGAGCAGTACTTC
cdr3_aa: CASSFGPSSYYEQYF

d_call: TRBD1
clone_size: NA
v_call: TRBV7-8
j_call: TRBJ1-1
cdr3_nt: TGTGCCAGCAGCTTAGACAGGGGCTGGACTGAAGCTTTCTTT
cdr3_aa: CASSLDRGWTEAFF

d_call: NA
clone_size: few
v_call: TRBV28
j_call: TRBJ1-2
cdr3_nt: TGTGCCAGCAGCCAAGGGGGGGATAACTATGGCTACACCTTC
cdr3_aa: CASSQGGDNYGYTF

d_call: TRBD1
clone_size: few
v_call: TRBV19
j_call: TRBJ1-5
cdr3_nt: TGTGCCAGTAGTACCCGCTATCAAGGACAGGGGCGGTCAGGCCAGCCCCAGCATTTT
cdr3_aa: CASSTRYQGQGRSGQPQHF

d_call: NA
clone_size: NA
v_call: TRBV11-2
j_call: TRBJ1-4
cdr3_nt: TGTGCCAGCAGCCTGCCCTATGGACTGATTAATGAAAAACTGTTTTTT
cdr3_aa: CASSLPYGLINEKLFF

d_call: TRBD2
clone_size: NA
v_call: TRBV10-3
j_call: TRBJ2-1
cdr3_nt: TGTGCCATCACCGGGACTAGCGGGCGTTACAATGAGCAGTTCTTC
cdr3_aa: CAITGTSGRYNEQFF

d_call: TRBD1
clone_size: NA
v_call: TRBV19
j_call: TRBJ2-7
cdr3_nt: TGTGCCAGTAGTTTGACAGGGAAGGGATACGAGCAGTACTTC
cdr3_aa: CASSLTGKGYEQYF

d_call: NA
clone_size: NA
v_call: TRBV10-3
j_call: TRBJ1-3
cdr3_nt: TGTGCCATCAGTGGGACACTCGGGCACACCATATATTTT
cdr3_aa: CAISGTLGHTIYF

d_call: NA
clone_size: NA
v_call: TRBV6-5
j_call: TRBJ2-5
cdr3_nt: TGTGCCACTAGATTTGAGGGAGCGAGGGGGGAGACCCAGTACTTC
cdr3_aa: CATRFEGARGETQYF

d_call: NA
clone_size: NA
v_call: TRBV7-2
j_call: TRBJ2-7
cdr3_nt: TGTGCCAGCAGCTTAACAGTGTCCTACTACGAGCAGTACTTC
cdr3_aa: CASSLTVSYYEQYF

d_call: TRBD2
clone_size: NA
v_call: TRBV19
j_call: TRBJ2-5
cdr3_nt: TGTGCCAGTAGTATCCGGCGAGCGGGAGGAGGAGAGACCCAGTACTTC
cdr3_aa: CASSIRRAGGGETQYF

d_call: TRBD2
clone_size: NA
v_call: TRBV19
j_call: TRBJ2-3
cdr3_nt: TGTGCCAGTAGTATAGTAGCCGGACTAGCGGGAGTTACGCAGTATTTT
cdr3_aa: CASSIVAGLAGVTQYF

d_call: NA
clone_size: NA
v_call: TRBV28
j_call: TRBJ2-7
cdr3_nt: TGTGCCAGCTCAGGGACTCTCAGCTCCTACGAGCAGTACTTC
cdr3_aa: CASSGTLSSYEQYF

d_call: TRBD1
clone_size: NA
v_call: TRBV12-5
j_call: TRBJ2-3
cdr3_nt: TGTGCTAGTGGTAACACCCGGGACAGGGACACAGATACGCAGTATTTT
cdr3_aa: CASGNTRDRDTDTQYF

d_call: NA
clone_size: NA
v_call: TRBV9
j_call: TRBJ1-1
cdr3_nt: TGTGCCAGCAGCGTAGACAGATACACTGAAGCTTTCTTT
cdr3_aa: CASSVDRYTEAFF

d_call: NA
clone_size: NA
v_call: TRBV13
j_call: TRBJ1-2
cdr3_nt: TGTGCCAGCAGCTTATCGGGAAACTATGGCTACACCTTC
cdr3_aa: CASSLSGNYGYTF

d_call: TRBD1
clone_size: NA
v_call: TRBV9
j_call: TRBJ1-3
cdr3_nt: TGTGCCAGCAGCGTAGAAGGGGACAGTGGAAACACCATATATTTT
cdr3_aa: CASSVEGDSGNTIYF

d_call: TRBD2
clone_size: NA
v_call: TRBV5-4
j_call: TRBJ2-1
cdr3_nt: TGTGCCAGCAGCCCCGGCCCGGCTAGCGGGAGCTCCTACAATGAGCAGTTCTTC
cdr3_aa: CASSPGPASGSSYNEQFF

d_call: NA
clone_size: once
v_call: TRBV6-2/TRBV6-3
j_call: TRBJ2-7
cdr3_nt: TGTGCCAGCAGTTGGTCGGGGTACTACGAGCAGTACTTC
cdr3_aa: CASSWSGYYEQYF

d_call: TRBD2
clone_size: NA
v_call: TRBV27
j_call: TRBJ2-7
cdr3_nt: TGTGCCAGCAGTTTAACCGGGACTAGCGGTTCCTACGAGCAGTACTTC
cdr3_aa: CASSLTGTSGSYEQYF

d_call: NA
clone_size: once
v_call: TRBV4-1
j_call: TRBJ2-2
cdr3_nt: TGCGCCAGCAGCCCTCAGGGAGGCGGGGAGCTGTTTTTT
cdr3_aa: CASSPQGGGELFF

d_call: TRBD2
clone_size: NA
v_call: TRBV29-1
j_call: TRBJ2-2
cdr3_nt: TGCAGCGTTGGAACTAGCGGGGGCACCGGGGAGCTGTTTTTT
cdr3_aa: CSVGTSGGTGELFF

d_call: NA
clone_size: NA
v_call: TRBV19
j_call: TRBJ1-2
cdr3_nt: TGTGCCAGTAGTATGACAGATATTGTGGACGGCTACACCTTC
cdr3_aa: CASSMTDIVDGYTF

d_call: NA
clone_size: NA
v_call: TRBV4-1
j_call: TRBJ2-7
cdr3_nt: TGCGCCAGCAGCCAAGATACTGGCCCCGGGGAGCAGTACTTC
cdr3_aa: CASSQDTGPGEQYF

d_call: NA
clone_size: NA
v_call: TRBV5-4
j_call: TRBJ1-1
cdr3_nt: TGTGCCAGCAGCTTATGGACAGCGAACACTGAAGCTTTCTTT
cdr3_aa: CASSLWTANTEAFF

d_call: NA
clone_size: once
v_call: TRBV27
j_call: TRBJ2-7
cdr3_nt: TGTGCCAGCAGTCCGACTACTTCCTACGAGCAGTACTTC
cdr3_aa: CASSPTTSYEQYF

d_call: NA
clone_size: NA
v_call: TRBV6-5
j_call: TRBJ1-2
cdr3_nt: TGTGCCAGCAGTTACGGCAGCTGGGGGCGCGGCTATGGCTACACCTTC
cdr3_aa: CASSYGSWGRGYGYTF

d_call: TRBD1
clone_size: few
v_call: TRBV11-2
j_call: TRBJ2-7
cdr3_nt: TGTGCCAGCAGCTTCGGACAGGGGTACGAGCAGTACTTC
cdr3_aa: CASSFGQGYEQYF